This T cell receptor (beta chain) stems from a study of shared T cell receptors in the human thymus. Data came from immunoSEQ multiplex PCR; TCRdb stores just in-frame clones and leaves some out. The data show hundreds of thousands of clones, 95% seen once. Of note for this clone: At one of its ends the junction is not consistent with the germline gene, which may arise from a read error.

The source material was thymocytes. This TCR was sampled from a human donor.

CDR3: CASCEYTQYF. For the CDR3, the DNA is TGCGCCAGCTGTGAATATACGCAGTATTTT. The chain joins TRBV10-2 to TRBJ2-3; D call uncertain. The CDR3 consists of 10 residues. CDR1 WSHSY and CDR2 SAAADI come from the germline V gene.